A selection of T cell receptor beta chains follows, all from one sample in a study of T cells after yellow fever vaccination. Using its own MiXCR run on the 5' RACE reads, TCRdb lists one record per CDR3 protein. The table shows some 350,000 distinct CDR3 sequences, with approximately 10% occurring only once. The sample consisted of PBMCs, taken on the day of the first yellow fever vaccination. The receptors here all came from a young man who received the YFV17D yellow fever vaccine. CDR3s include the opening cysteine and the closing phenylalanine or tryptophan. The D gene is left open where the match is weak. Clone size is not always given. Where it is, it says once, few, many or a class for expanded clones.

V	J	D	size	length	CDR3	DNA
TRBV20-1	TRBJ2-1	.	few	14	CSASRTRIYNEQFF	TGCAGTGCTAGCAGGACGAGAATCTACAATGAGCAGTTCTTC
TRBV27	TRBJ2-7	.	few	13	CASSFESSYEQYF	TGTGCCAGCAGTTTTGAGAGCTCCTACGAGCAGTACTTC
TRBV6-2/TRBV6-3	TRBJ1-5	.	.	15	CASSSGTREVQPQHF	TGTGCCAGCAGCTCCGGGACAAGGGAGGTTCAGCCCCAGCATTTT
TRBV20-1	TRBJ2-3	.	few	10	CSAGLYTQYF	TGCAGTGCTGGACTTTATACGCAGTATTTT
TRBV20-1	TRBJ2-7	.	.	12	CSGEKRTYEQYF	TGCAGTGGAGAGAAAAGAACCTACGAGCAGTACTTC
TRBV12-3/TRBV12-4	TRBJ1-1	.	few	14	CASNLRQPNTEAFF	TGTGCCAGCAACTTACGGCAGCCGAACACTGAAGCTTTCTTT
TRBV7-2	TRBJ2-3	.	few	14	CASSLNQVPDTQYF	TGTGCCAGCAGCTTAAACCAAGTGCCGGATACGCAGTATTTT
TRBV10-3	TRBJ2-2	TRBD1	.	12	CATQGDTGELFF	TGTGCCACCCAGGGGGACACCGGGGAGCTGTTTTTT
TRBV5-1	TRBJ2-5	.	many	12	CASSVTQETQYF	TGCGCCAGCAGTGTGACGCAAGAGACCCAGTACTTC
TRBV24-1	TRBJ2-1	.	.	16	CATSDGGRNENNEQFF	TGTGCCACCAGTGATGGAGGGAGAAACGAGAACAATGAGCAGTTCTTC
TRBV4-3	TRBJ2-3	TRBD1	few	15	CASSQGQGHTDTQYF	TGCGCCAGCAGCCAAGGACAGGGGCACACAGATACGCAGTATTTT
TRBV20-1	TRBJ1-1	TRBD1	.	16	CSARGPGTGGNTEAFF	TGCAGTGCTAGGGGGCCTGGGACAGGGGGCAACACTGAAGCTTTCTTT
TRBV3-1	TRBJ1-2	.	.	12	CASSQSASIYTF	TGTGCCAGCAGCCAAAGCGCATCGATCTACACCTTC
TRBV4-3	TRBJ2-3	TRBD2	.	16	CASSQGVTGGTDTQYF	TGCGCCAGCAGCCAAGGAGTGACGGGGGGTACAGATACGCAGTATTTT
TRBV7-2	TRBJ2-5	.	many	16	CASSFRQGLTQETQYF	TGTGCCAGCAGCTTCAGGCAGGGGCTCACCCAAGAGACCCAGTACTTC
TRBV12-3/TRBV12-4	TRBJ2-2	.	few	12	CASSFSPGELFF	TGTGCCAGCAGTTTCAGTCCCGGGGAGCTGTTTTTT
TRBV20-1	TRBJ2-2	TRBD1	.	14	CSAWGQATDGELFF	TGCAGTGCTTGGGGACAGGCGACGGACGGGGAGCTGTTTTTT
TRBV7-8	TRBJ1-1	.	many	12	CASSLTGTEAFF	TGTGCCAGCAGCTTGACGGGGACTGAAGCTTTCTTT